This record concerns one TCR beta chain sequence. Its antigen is currently unknown. The source of the sample is a study of identical twins. A universal primer site was added by template switching, and unique molecular identifiers were carried by the cDNA. One entry per CDR3 protein, called by TCRdb with MiXCR from the 5' RACE reads. The repertoire holds roughly 720,000 distinct CDR3 sequences, with 15% to 20% as singletons. Whole-study findings and limits: Models predicted less out-of-frame TCR alpha sharing in monozygotic twins than was found.

The same data also went into a second study, on T cells expressing NK-cell markers. Per that study: HCMV specificity of the expanded NKG2C+ T cell clones stayed unclear.

The TCR was taken from a woman in her late teens or twenties in good health. Sequenced sample: PBMCs.

The CDR3 region is CSARGKGVVTGANVLTF. CDR3 DNA sequence: TGCAGTGCTAGAGGAAAGGGGGTAGTGACTGGGGCCAACGTCCTGACTTTC. The chain couples TRBV20-1 to TRBJ2-6, with D possibly TRBD1 on 6 matching bases. The germline V and J ends were trimmed by 1 base and 2 bases, with 15 bases remaining between them. The CDR3 runs 17 residues. CDR1 DFQATT and CDR2 SNEGSKA come from the germline V gene (reference sequence).